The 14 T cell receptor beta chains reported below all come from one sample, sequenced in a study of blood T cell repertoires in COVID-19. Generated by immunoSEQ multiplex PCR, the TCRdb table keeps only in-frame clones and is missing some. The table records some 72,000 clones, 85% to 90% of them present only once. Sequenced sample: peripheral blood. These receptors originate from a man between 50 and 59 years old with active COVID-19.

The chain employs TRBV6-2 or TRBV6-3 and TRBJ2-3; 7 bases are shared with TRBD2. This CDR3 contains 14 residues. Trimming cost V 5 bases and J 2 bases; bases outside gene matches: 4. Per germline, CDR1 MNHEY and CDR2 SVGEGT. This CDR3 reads CASSPTSVTDTQYF. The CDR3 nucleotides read TGTGCCAGCAGTCCCACTAGCGTCACAGATACGCAGTATTTT.

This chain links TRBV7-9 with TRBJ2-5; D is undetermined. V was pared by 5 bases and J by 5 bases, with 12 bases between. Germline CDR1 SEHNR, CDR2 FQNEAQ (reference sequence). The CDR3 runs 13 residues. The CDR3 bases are TGTGCCAGCAGCCTTGAGCGTGGGGAGACCCAGTACTTC. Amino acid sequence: CASSLERGETQYF.

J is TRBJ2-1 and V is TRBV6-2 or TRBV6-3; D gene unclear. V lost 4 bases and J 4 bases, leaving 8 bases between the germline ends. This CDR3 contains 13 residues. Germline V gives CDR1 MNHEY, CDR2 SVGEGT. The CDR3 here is CASSFTDYNEQFF. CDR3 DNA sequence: TGTGCCAGCAGTTTCACAGATTACAATGAGCAGTTCTTC.

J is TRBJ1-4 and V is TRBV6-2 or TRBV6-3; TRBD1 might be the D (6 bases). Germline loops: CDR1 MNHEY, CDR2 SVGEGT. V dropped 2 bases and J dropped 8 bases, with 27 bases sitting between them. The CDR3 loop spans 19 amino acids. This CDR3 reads CASSYPTEGRTDLREKLFF. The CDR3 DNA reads TGTGCCAGCAGTTACCCGACCGAGGGAAGGACAGACCTTCGGGAAAAACTGTTTTTT.

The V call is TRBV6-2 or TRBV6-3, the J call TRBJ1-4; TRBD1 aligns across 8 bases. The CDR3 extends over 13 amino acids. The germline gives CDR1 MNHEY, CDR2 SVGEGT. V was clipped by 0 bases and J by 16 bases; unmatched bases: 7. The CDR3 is CASSYSTGVDWFF. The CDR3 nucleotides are TGTGCCAGCAGTTACTCGACAGGGGTGGATTGGTTTTTT.

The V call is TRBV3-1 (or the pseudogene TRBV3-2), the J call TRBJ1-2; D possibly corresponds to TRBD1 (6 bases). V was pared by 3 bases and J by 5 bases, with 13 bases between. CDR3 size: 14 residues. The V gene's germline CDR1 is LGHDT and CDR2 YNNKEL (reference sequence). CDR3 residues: CASSQAGVSYGYTF. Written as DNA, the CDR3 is TGTGCCAGCAGCCAGGCAGGGGTATCGTATGGCTACACCTTC.

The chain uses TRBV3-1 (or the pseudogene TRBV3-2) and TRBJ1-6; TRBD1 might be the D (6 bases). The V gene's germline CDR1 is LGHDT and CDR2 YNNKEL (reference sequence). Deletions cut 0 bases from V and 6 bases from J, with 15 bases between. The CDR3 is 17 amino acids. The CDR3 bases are TGTGCCAGCAGCCAAGATGGCCCAGGGGCAAGTAATTCACCCCTCCACTTT. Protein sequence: CASSQDGPGASNSPLHF.

CDR3 DNA: TGTGCCAGCCGGTCGGGAGAAACCTACGAGCAGTACTTC. It codes for CASRSGETYEQYF. The chain carries TRBV6-5 and TRBJ2-7; D might be TRBD2 (6 bases). V was trimmed by 8 bases and J by 2 bases, leaving 13 bases between them. The CDR3 is 13 residues long. Germline V lookup: CDR1 MNHEY, CDR2 SVGAGI.

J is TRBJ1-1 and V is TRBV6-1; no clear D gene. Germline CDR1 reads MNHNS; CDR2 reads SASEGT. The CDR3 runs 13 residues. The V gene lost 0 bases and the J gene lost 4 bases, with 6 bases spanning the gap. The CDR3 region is CASSEARFTEAFF. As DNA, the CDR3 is TGTGCCAGCAGTGAAGCGCGATTCACTGAAGCTTTCTTT.

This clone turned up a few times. The CDR3: CASSEAEAFINEQFF. In DNA form, the CDR3 reads TGTGCCAGCAGTGAAGCGGAGGCTTTTATAAATGAGCAGTTCTTC. The V call is TRBV2, the J call TRBJ2-1, with D perhaps matching TRBD2 (5 bases). The germline V and J ends were trimmed by 0 bases and 7 bases, with 13 bases remaining between them. Germline V gene data show CDR1 as SNHLY and CDR2 as FYNNEI. The length of the CDR3 is 15 residues.

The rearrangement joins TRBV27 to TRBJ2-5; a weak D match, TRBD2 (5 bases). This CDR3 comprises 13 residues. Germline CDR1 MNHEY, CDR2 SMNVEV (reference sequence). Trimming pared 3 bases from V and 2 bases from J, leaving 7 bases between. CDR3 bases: TGTGCCAGCAGTTTCGCGGGTCAAGAGACCCAGTACTTC. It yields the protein CASSFAGQETQYF.

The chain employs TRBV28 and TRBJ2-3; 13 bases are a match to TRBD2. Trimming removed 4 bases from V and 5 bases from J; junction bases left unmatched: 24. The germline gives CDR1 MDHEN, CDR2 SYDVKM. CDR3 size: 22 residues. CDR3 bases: TGTGCCAGCAGTTCGTCCCCATTCTTCAAACTAGCGGGGGGGCCGGTAAAAGATACGCAGTATTTT. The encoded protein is CASSSSPFFKLAGGPVKDTQYF.

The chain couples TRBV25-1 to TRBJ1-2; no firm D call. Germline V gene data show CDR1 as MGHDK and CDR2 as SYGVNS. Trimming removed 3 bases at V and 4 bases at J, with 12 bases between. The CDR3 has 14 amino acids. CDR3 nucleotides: TGTGCCAGCAGTGACTCCTCAGGAACCTATGGCTACACCTTC. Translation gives CASSDSSGTYGYTF.

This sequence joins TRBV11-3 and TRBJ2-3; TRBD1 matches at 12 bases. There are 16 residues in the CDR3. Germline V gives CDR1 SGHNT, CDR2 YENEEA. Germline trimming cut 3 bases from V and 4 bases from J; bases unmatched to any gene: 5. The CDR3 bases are TGTGCCAGCAGCTTCTGGGGGACAGGGGGCGCAGATACGCAGTATTTT. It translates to CASSFWGTGGADTQYF.